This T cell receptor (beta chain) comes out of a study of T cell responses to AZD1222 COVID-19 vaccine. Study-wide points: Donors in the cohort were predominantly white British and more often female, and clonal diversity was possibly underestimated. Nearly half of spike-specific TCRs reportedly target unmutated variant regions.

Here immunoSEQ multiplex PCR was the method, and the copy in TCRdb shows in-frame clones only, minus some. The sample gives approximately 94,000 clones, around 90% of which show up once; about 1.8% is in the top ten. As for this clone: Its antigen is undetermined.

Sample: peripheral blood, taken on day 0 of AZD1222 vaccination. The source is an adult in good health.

DNA of the CDR3: TGCACCAGCAGCCATAAGGAACGGGAGTATGGGGCCAACGTCCTGACTTTC. Its translation is CTSSHKEREYGANVLTF. V and J are TRBV1 and TRBJ2-6; TRBD2 is the table's D call and was not checked against the DNA. TRBV1 represents a pseudogene. CDR3 length equals 17 residues.